This T cell receptor (beta chain) is from a study of shared clonotypes between healthy human individuals. Regarding the study as a whole: Sharing of clonotypes among donors was expected to vary with sequencing depth.

Comments on this clone: Its antigen is undetermined.

The V end was cut by 0 bases, the J end by 6 bases, with 11 bases between. The CDR3 has 14 amino acids. Germline CDR1 SGDLS, CDR2 YYNGEE. Here immunoSEQ multiplex PCR was the method, and the copy in TCRdb shows in-frame clones only, minus some. Here the sample spans roughly 1,100,000 clones, about 76% being singletons. The clonotype was recovered from a man in his late teens or twenties in good health. This chain joins TRBV9 and TRBJ2-3; TRBD2 might be the D (5 bases). Sequenced sample: memory CD4+ T cells sorted from blood. Subset given: CD45RA-negative fraction. CDR3 bases: TGTGCCAGCAGCGTAGGTGGGAGACGGGATACGCAGTATTTT. Translated: CASSVGGRRDTQYF.